This TCR beta chain was found in a study of blood T cells in healthy people across ages. Study conclusions and caveats: Per million T cells, the diversity of TCR beta decreased roughly linearly as age advanced. PBMCs were not sorted, which prevented a conclusive comparison of naive versus antigen-experienced cells.

Next came a second PCR, run for about 7 to 11 cycles, which used a sample-barcoded 5' primer along with a J-beta primer mix. TCRdb ran MiXCR on the 5' RACE reads and lists one entry per CDR3 protein. The table has about 1.7 million distinct CDR3 sequences, roughly 30% seen once. Of note for this clonotype: The antigen is not known.

The sample comprised blood. This sequence originates from a woman aged 25-40 years in good health.

As DNA, the CDR3 is TGTGCCAGCACCCAGAACAGGGGCGCCTACAATGAGCAGTTCTTC. Protein: CASTQNRGAYNEQFF. The chain carries TRBV28 and TRBJ2-1, with 7 nucleotides matching TRBD1. In germline, CDR1 is MDHEN, CDR2 SYDVKM. J lost 2 bases, V lost 7 bases, and 8 bases had no gene match. This CDR3 is 15 amino acids long. The full variable domain, its missing parts supplied by reference TRBV28 and TRBJ2-1, is DVKVTQSSRYLVKRTGEKVFLECVQDMDHENMFWYRQDPGLGLRLIYFSYDVKMKEKGDIPEGYSVSREKKERFSLILESASTNQTSMYLCASTQNRGAYNEQFFGPGTRLTVL.